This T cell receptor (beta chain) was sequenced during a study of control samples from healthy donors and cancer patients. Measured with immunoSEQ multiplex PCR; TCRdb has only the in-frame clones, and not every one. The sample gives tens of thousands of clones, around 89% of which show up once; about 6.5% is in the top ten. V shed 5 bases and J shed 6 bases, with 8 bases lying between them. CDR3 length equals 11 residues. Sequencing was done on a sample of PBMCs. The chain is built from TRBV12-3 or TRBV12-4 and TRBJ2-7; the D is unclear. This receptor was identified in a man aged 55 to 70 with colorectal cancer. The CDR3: CASSSLGEQYF. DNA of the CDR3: TGTGCCAGCAGTAGTCTCGGCGAGCAGTACTTC.